The clone carrying this TCR beta chain occurred a few times. The antigen is undetermined. Researchers reported sorting CD4+ naive, central memory, regulatory and stem cell-like memory cells via CD45RO/CCR7/CD25/CD127/CD95/CD27. Sort purity for all populations was recorded as exceeding 98%. These data originate in a study of beta chain features in type 1 diabetes. Germline V gene data show CDR1 as MDHEN and CDR2 as SYDVKM. CDR3 size: 12 residues. Trimming removed 6 bases from V and 5 bases from J, with 10 bases in between. Study-wide results and limits: Type 1 diabetes patients had moderately but significantly shorter TCRB CDR3s in all four CD4+ subsets. Relative to healthy donors, patients appeared to have naive, central memory and Treg TCRB repertoires that were more similar.

Isolated RNA was reverse transcribed in full, so expressed TCRB transcripts were sequenced. Clones were sequenced by immunoSEQ multiplex PCR, and TCRdb holds only the in-frame ones, with some missing. Here the sample spans 130,000 or so clones, 7.5% to 9.5% being singletons. This receptor was obtained from a man younger than 45 with type 1 diabetes. Material: central memory CD4+ T cells from blood. The chain combines TRBV28 with TRBJ1-2; D gene unclear. The CDR3 region is CASRATEYGYTF. In DNA form, the CDR3 reads TGTGCCAGCAGGGCTACAGAGTATGGCTACACCTTC.